These 9 T cell receptor beta chains were sequenced from one sample in a study of molecular identifiers for immune sequencing clone quantification. TCRdb passed the PCR reads through MiXCR, listing each CDR3 protein once. The top ten hold roughly 0.9% of the sample, which has over 600,000 distinct CDR3 sequences, roughly 21% seen once. Sequenced material: naive CD8+ T cells from blood, with Jurkat cell RNA spiked in. Described subset: FACS-sorted CD8+CD4-CCR7+CD45RA+ naive T cells. Receptors were obtained from a human donor in good health. Some libraries in this study had Jurkat cell RNA spiked in.

This clonotype occurred many times. CDR3 in DNA: TGTGCCAGCAGCCCGGTAAACAGGGGGCAGGACACTGAAGCTTTCTTT. It encodes CASSPVNRGQDTEAFF. V is TRBV5-4 and J is TRBJ1-1, with 9 bases that match TRBD1. In germline, CDR1 is SGHNT, CDR2 YYREEE (reference sequence). The CDR3 sequence is 16 residues long. The V gene end was trimmed by 4 bases and the J gene end by 3 bases; junction bases not matched to a gene: 10.

The chain links TRBV14 to TRBJ2-1; D is ambiguous. The CDR3 totals 13 residues. Trimming left V 3 bases short and J 9 bases short, with 12 bases between. Per the germline V gene, CDR1 is SGHDN and CDR2 is FVKESK. For the CDR3, the DNA is TGTGCCAGCAGCCAGCGGAGTGCGGTTGAGCAGTTCTTC. It specifies CASSQRSAVEQFF.

This clonotype was counted at least ten times. The J gene is TRBJ2-3, the V gene TRBV29-1; D is possibly TRBD1 (5 bases). This CDR3 spans 17 amino acids. Germline CDR1 is SQVTM and CDR2 is ANQGSEA. The ends were cut back, 6 bases at V and 0 bases at J, with 22 bases in the middle. The CDR3 region has the DNA TGCAGCGTGAGTGGGCACCAGGGTCCTCCTAGCACAGATACGCAGTATTTT. Translating gives CSVSGHQGPPSTDTQYF.

The table lists this clonotype with many counts. The V and J genes are TRBV24-1 and TRBJ2-2; D is uncertain. This CDR3 contains 12 residues. Deletions cut 10 bases from V and 6 bases from J, with 11 bases between. Germline V CDR1 and CDR2: KGHDR, SFDVKD. CDR3 region: CATRTVSGELFF. CDR3 nucleotide sequence: TGTGCCACTCGAACGGTTTCCGGGGAGCTGTTTTTT.

In regard to this clonotype: The junction does not match germline at one end; this may be a read error. This rearrangement joins TRBV27 to TRBJ2-3; 8 bases line up with TRBD2. The CDR3 spans 15 residues. Germline lookup yields CDR1 MNHEY and CDR2 SMNVEV (reference sequence). The CDR3 DNA is TGTGCCAGCAGTTTCGGAGCGGGAGCCCCAGATGCGCAGTATTTT. Translation gives CASSFGAGAPDAQYF.

In this sample, this clonotype turned up many times. The chain uses TRBV6-2 or TRBV6-3 and TRBJ2-7, with D uncertain. Looked up from germline, CDR1 is MNHEY and CDR2 is SVGEGT. Trimming cost V 2 bases and J 3 bases, with 8 bases left between them. CDR3 length: 13 residues. The CDR3, as DNA: TGTGCCAGCAGTTACGAACGGGTCTACGAGCAGTACTTC. Translation gives CASSYERVYEQYF.

This clonotype came up a few times. The gene calls are TRBV6-5 and TRBJ2-7; 9 positions agree with TRBD1. Germline loops: CDR1 MNHEY, CDR2 SVGAGI. The CDR3 is 14 residues long. The V and J ends lost 6 bases and 4 bases, in that order; junction bases with no gene match: 7. CDR3 sequence: CASRPDRGWYEQYF. In nucleotides, the CDR3 is TGTGCCAGCAGGCCAGACAGGGGGTGGTACGAGCAGTACTTC.

This clonotype was recorded many times. The chain joins TRBV4-3 to TRBJ2-7; possible D gene TRBD1, 6 bases. Per the germline V gene, CDR1 is LGHNA and CDR2 is YSLEER. Trimming cost V 2 bases and J 6 bases, with 17 bases left between them. The CDR3 is made up of 15 amino acids. This CDR3 is CASSQNKNRAFEQYF. CDR3 DNA sequence: TGCGCCAGCAGCCAAAATAAAAACAGGGCGTTCGAGCAGTACTTC.

The CDR3 spells CASTAGNSPLHF. The DNA of the CDR3 is TGTGCCAGTACCGCCGGAAATTCACCCCTCCACTTT. This chain joins TRBV19 and TRBJ1-6; D gene unclear. Germline V gene data show CDR1 as LNHDA and CDR2 as SQIVND (reference sequence). V was cut by 7 bases and J by 7 bases, with 8 bases left in between. The length of the CDR3 is 12 residues. Looking up the rest from reference TRBV19 and TRBJ1-6 gives the full variable domain: DGGITQSPKYLFRKEGQNVTLSCEQNLNHDAMYWYRQDPGQGLRLIYYSQIVNDFQKGDIAEGYSVSREKKESFPLTVTSAQKNPTAFYLCASTAGNSPLHFGNGTRLTVT.